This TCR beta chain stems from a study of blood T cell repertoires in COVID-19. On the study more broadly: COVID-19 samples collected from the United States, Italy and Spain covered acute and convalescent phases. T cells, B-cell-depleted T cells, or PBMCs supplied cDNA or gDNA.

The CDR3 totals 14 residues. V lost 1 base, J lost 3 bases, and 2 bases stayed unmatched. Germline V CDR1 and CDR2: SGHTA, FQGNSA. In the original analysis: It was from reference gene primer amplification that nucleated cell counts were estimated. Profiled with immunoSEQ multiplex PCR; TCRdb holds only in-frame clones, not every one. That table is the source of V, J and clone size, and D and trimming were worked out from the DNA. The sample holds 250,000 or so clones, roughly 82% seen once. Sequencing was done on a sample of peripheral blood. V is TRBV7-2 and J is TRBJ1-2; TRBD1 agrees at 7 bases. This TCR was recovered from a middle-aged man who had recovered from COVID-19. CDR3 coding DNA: TGTGCCAGCAGCTTAGTTGACAGGGACTATGGCTACACCTTC. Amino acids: CASSLVDRDYGYTF.